This T cell receptor (beta chain) comes out of a study of blood T cell repertoires in COVID-19. As for the study in general: Both acute and convalescent COVID-19 samples were obtained from the United States, Italy and Spain. In each case, the material was cDNA or gDNA derived from T cells, B-cell-depleted T cells, or PBMCs.

Original handling: Estimation of nucleated cell counts was performed using reference gene primer amplification. Sequencing was performed with immunoSEQ multiplex PCR; in TCRdb, only in-frame clones are kept and a portion is missing. V and J calls and clone size are given by that table; D and trimming were obtained from the DNA. The data hold over 60,000 clones, with more than 75% observed a single time. Trimming at V came to 3 bases and at J to 4 bases, leaving 5 bases not matched to a gene. CDR3 length: 15 residues. CDR1 is MGHRA, CDR2 YSYEKL, per germline. This TCR was recovered from a man between 60 and 75 years old with acute or convalescent COVID-19. V is TRBV4-1 and J is TRBJ1-4; TRBD1 aligns across 7 bases. Sequencing was done on a sample of peripheral blood. As DNA, the CDR3 is TGCGCCAGCAGCCATAACGACAGGGATAATGAAAAACTGTTTTTT. Its protein is CASSHNDRDNEKLFF.